This T cell receptor (beta chain) originates from a study of T cell responses to AZD1222 COVID-19 vaccine. General study findings and limits: Repertoire samples came only from after the peak T cell response. A rise in Spike-specific TCR breadth and depth followed two AZD1222 doses. Among vaccine-associated CD4 TCRs, coverage spanned spike, with dominance at 160-218 and 743-854. The donor cohort was predominantly white British with a female majority, and clonal diversity may have been underestimated.

Germline CDR1 reads KGHSH; CDR2 reads LQKENI. J lost 2 bases, V lost 4 bases, and 5 bases had no gene match. The CDR3 is 15 residues long. Turning to this clone: Its antigen is unidentified.

The protocol was immunoSEQ multiplex PCR, while the TCRdb copy is restricted to in-frame clones and leaves out a portion. Here the sample spans over 150,000 clones, about 87% being singletons. The rearrangement joins TRBV18 to TRBJ2-3; TRBD2 matches at 8 bases. The sample was peripheral blood, taken on day 0 of AZD1222 vaccination. This receptor was obtained from an adult in good health. CDR3 amino acids: CASSLVRGDTDTQYF. CDR3 bases: TGTGCCAGCTCACTAGTGCGGGGGGACACAGATACGCAGTATTTT.